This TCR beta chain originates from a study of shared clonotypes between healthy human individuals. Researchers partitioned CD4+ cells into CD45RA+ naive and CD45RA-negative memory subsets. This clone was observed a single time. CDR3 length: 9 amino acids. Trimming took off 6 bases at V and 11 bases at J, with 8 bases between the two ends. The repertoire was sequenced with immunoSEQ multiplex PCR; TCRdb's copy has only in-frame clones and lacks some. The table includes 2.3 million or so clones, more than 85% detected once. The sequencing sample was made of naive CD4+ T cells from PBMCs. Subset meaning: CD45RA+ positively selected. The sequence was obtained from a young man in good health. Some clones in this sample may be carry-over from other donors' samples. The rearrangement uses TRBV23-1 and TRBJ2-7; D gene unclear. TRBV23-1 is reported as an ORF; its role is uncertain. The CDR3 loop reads CASSQREYF. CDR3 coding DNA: TGCGCCAGCAGCCAACGGGAGTACTTC.